This T cell receptor beta chain was obtained from a study of blood T cell repertoires in COVID-19. Across the study: The analysed material was cDNA or gDNA that came from T cells, B-cell-depleted T cells, or PBMCs.

The repertoire was sequenced with immunoSEQ multiplex PCR; TCRdb's copy has only in-frame clones and lacks some. The data contain hundreds of thousands of clones, about 88% of them seen just once; the ten biggest clones take up about 11%. Followed longitudinally, the Seattle patients had been enrolled during active infection. The germline CDR1 and CDR2 sequences are LNHDA and SQIVND (reference sequence). CDR3 length equals 14 residues. V shed 5 bases and J shed 2 bases, with 13 bases lying between them. The rearrangement links TRBV19 to TRBJ2-7; D is possibly TRBD1 (5 bases). This clonotype was obtained from a woman aged 25 to 39 with COVID-19, enrolled during active disease. Sequenced sample: peripheral blood. CDR3 loop: CASSLAQDAYEQYF. DNA for the CDR3: TGTGCCAGTAGTCTGGCACAGGATGCCTACGAGCAGTACTTC.